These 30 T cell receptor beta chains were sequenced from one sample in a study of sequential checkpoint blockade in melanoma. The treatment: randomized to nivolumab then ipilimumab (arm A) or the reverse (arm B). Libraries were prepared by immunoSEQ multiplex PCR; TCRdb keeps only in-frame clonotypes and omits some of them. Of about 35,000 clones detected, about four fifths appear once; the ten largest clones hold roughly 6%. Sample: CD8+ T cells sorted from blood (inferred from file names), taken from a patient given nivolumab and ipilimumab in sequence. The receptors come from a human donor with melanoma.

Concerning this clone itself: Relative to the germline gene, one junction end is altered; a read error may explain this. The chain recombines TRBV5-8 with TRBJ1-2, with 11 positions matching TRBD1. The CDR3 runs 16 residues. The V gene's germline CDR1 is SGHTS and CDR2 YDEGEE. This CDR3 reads CASSLPDRGPNHGYTF. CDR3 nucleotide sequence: TGTGCCAGCAGCTTACCGGACAGGGGGCCTAACCATGGCTACACCTTC.

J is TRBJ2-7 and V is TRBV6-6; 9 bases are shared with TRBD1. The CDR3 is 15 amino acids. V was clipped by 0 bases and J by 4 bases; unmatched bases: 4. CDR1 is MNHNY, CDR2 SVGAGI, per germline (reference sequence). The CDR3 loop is CASSYSGQGGYEQYF. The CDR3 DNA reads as TGTGCCAGCAGTTACTCGGGACAGGGAGGTTACGAGCAGTACTTC.

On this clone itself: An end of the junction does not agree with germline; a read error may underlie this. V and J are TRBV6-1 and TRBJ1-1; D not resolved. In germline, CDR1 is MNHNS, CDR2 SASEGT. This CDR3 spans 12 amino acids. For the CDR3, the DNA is TGTGCCAGCAGTGAAGGACTCCCTGAGGCTTTCTTT. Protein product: CASSEGLPEAFF.

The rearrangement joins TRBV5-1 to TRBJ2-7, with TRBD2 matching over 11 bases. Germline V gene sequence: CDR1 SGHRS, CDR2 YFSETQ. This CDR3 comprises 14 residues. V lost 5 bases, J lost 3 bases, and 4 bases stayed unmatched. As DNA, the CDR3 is TGCGCCAGCAGTCACGGGACTAGCGGCTACGAGCAGTACTTC. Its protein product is CASSHGTSGYEQYF.

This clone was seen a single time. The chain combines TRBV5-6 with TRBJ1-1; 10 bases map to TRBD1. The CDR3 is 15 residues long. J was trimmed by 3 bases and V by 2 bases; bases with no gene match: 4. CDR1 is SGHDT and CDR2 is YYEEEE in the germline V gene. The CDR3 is CASSFGTGVHTEAFF. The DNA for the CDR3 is TGTGCCAGCAGCTTCGGGACAGGGGTGCACACTGAAGCTTTCTTT.

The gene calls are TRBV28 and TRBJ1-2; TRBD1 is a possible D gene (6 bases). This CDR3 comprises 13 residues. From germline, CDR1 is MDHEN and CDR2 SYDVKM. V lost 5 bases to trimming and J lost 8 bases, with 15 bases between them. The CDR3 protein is CASSLLRGSGYTF. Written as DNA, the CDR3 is TGTGCCAGCAGTCTCCTCAGGGGTTCGGGCTACACCTTC.

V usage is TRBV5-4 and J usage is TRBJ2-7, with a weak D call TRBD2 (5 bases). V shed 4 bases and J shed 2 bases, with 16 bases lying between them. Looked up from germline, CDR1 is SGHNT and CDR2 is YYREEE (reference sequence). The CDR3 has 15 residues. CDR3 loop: CASSPGHDGAYEQYF. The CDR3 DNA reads TGTGCCAGCAGCCCGGGCCACGACGGGGCCTACGAGCAGTACTTC.

The CDR3 region is CASSQVLPETGLSEAFF. CDR3 nucleotides: TGCGCCAGCAGCCAAGTTCTACCCGAGACAGGGCTGTCGGAAGCTTTCTTT. The genes are TRBV4-1 and TRBJ1-1, with TRBD1 matching over 7 bases. This CDR3 is built from 17 residues. V dropped 1 base and J dropped 8; count of bases not matched to a gene: 16. Germline assignment: CDR1 MGHRA and CDR2 YSYEKL.

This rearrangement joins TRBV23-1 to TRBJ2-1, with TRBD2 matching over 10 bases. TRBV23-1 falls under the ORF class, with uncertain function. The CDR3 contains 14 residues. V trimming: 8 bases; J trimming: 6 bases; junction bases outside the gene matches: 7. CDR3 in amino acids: CASCSGLARNEQFF. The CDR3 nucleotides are TGCGCCAGCTGTTCGGGACTAGCGCGCAATGAGCAGTTCTTC.

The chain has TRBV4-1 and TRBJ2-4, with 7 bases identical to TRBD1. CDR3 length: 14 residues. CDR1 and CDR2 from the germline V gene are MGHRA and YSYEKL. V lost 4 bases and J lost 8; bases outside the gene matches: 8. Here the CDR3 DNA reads TGCGCCAGCAGCCCAAGACAGGGAGTTGACATTCAGTACTTC. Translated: CASSPRQGVDIQYF.

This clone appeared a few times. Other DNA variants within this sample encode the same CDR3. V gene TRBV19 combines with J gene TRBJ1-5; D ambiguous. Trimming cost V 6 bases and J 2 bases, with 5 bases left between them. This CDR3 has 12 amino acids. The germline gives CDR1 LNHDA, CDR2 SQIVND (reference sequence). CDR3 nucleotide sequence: TGTGCCAGTAGCCAGGGCAATCAGCCCCAGCATTTT. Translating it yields CASSQGNQPQHF. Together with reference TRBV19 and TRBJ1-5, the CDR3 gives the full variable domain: DGGITQSPKYLFRKEGQNVTLSCEQNLNHDAMYWYRQDPGQGLRLIYYSQIVNDFQKGDIAEGYSVSREKKESFPLTVTSAQKNPTAFYLCASSQGNQPQHFGDGTRLSIL.

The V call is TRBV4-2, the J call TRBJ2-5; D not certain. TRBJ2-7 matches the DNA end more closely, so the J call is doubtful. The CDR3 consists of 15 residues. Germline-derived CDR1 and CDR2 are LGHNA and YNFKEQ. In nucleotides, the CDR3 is TGTGCCAGCAGCTCCTTAGCTGAGAGCTCCTACGAGCAGTACTTC. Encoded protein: CASSSLAESSYEQYF.

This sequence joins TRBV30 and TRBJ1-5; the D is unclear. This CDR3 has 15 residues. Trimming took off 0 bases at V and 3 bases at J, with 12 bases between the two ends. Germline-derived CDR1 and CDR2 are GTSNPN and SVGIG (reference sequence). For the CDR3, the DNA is TGTGCCTGGAGTGTACGCTACAGCCACAATCAGCCCCAGCATTTT. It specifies CAWSVRYSHNQPQHF.

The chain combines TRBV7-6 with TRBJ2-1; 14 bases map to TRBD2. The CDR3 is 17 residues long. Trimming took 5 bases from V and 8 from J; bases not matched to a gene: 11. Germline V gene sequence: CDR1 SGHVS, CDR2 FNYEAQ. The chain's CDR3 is CASSAAVGLAGGYEQFF. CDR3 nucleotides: TGTGCCAGCAGCGCCGCGGTCGGACTAGCGGGAGGTTATGAGCAGTTCTTC.

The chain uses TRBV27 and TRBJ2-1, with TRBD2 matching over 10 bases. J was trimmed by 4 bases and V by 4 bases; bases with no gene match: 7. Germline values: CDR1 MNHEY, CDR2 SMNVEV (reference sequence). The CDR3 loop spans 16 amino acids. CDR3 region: CASSSTTSGPYNEQFF. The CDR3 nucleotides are TGTGCCAGCAGTTCAACGACTAGCGGGCCTTACAATGAGCAGTTCTTC.

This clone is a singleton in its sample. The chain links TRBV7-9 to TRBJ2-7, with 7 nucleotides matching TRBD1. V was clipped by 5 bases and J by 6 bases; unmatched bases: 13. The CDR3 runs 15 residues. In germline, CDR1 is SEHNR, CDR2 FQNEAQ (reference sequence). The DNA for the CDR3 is TGTGCCAGCAGCCCGTCCCCCCGGGACAGTTTCGAGCAGTACTTC. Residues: CASSPSPRDSFEQYF.

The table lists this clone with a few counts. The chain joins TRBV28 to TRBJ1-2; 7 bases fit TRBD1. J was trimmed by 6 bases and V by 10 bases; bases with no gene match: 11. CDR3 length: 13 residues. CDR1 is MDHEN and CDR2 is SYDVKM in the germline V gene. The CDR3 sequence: CATSGTDLDGYTF. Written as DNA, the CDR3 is TGTGCCACCAGCGGGACAGATCTCGATGGCTACACCTTC.

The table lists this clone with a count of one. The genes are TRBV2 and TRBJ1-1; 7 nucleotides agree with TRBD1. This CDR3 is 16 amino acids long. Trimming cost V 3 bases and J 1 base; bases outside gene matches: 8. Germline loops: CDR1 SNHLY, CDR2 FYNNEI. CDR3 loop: CASSETGLLENTEAFF. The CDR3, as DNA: TGTGCCAGCAGTGAGACAGGGCTGTTAGAGAACACTGAAGCTTTCTTT.

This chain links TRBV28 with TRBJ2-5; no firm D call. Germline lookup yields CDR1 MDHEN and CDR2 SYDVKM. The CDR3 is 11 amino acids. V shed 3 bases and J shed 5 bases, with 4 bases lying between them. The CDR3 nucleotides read TGTGCCAGCAGTTTCTTGGAGACCCAGTACTTC. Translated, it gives CASSFLETQYF.

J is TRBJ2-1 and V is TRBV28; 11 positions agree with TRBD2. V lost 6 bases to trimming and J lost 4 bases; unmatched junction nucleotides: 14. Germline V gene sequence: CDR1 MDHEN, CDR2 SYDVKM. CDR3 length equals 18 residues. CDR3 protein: CASRSDWEGTSGYNEQFF. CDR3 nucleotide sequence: TGTGCCAGCAGATCTGATTGGGAGGGGACTAGCGGTTACAATGAGCAGTTCTTC. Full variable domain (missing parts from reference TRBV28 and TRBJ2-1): DVKVTQSSRYLVKRTGEKVFLECVQDMDHENMFWYRQDPGLGLRLIYFSYDVKMKEKGDIPEGYSVSREKKERFSLILESASTNQTSMYLCASRSDWEGTSGYNEQFFGPGTRLTVL.

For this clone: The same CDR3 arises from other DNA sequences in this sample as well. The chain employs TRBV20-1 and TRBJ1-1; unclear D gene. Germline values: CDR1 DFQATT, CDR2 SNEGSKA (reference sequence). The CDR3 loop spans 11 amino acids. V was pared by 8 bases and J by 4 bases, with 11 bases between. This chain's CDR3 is CSPLRVTEAFF. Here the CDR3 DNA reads TGCAGTCCGCTACGGGTCACTGAAGCTTTCTTT.

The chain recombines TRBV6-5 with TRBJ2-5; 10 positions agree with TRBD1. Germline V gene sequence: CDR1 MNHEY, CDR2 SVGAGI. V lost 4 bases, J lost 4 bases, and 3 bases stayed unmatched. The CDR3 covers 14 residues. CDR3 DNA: TGTGCCAGCAGTTTCCGGGACAGGGGAGAGACCCAGTACTTC. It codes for CASSFRDRGETQYF.

CDR3 amino acids: CASSWDRGAEAFF. The CDR3 DNA follows: TGTGCCAGCAGCTGGGACCGGGGGGCTGAAGCTTTCTTT. The rearrangement links TRBV7-6 to TRBJ1-1, with a possible D match to TRBD1 (5 bases). The CDR3 has 13 amino acids. Looked up from germline, CDR1 is SGHVS and CDR2 is FNYEAQ. V lost 4 bases, J lost 6 bases, and 12 bases lay in between.

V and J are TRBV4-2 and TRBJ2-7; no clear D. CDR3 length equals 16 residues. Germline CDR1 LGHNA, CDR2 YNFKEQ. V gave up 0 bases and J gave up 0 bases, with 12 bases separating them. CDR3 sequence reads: CASSQDRVWSSYEQYF. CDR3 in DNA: TGTGCCAGCAGCCAAGACAGAGTCTGGAGCTCCTACGAGCAGTACTTC.

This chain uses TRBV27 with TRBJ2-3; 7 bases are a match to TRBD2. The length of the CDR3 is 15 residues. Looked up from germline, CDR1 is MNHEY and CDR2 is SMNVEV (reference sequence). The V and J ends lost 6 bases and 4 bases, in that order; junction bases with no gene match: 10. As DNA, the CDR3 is TGTGCCAGCAGACTCGGACTAGGCCTCGCAGATACGCAGTATTTT. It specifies CASRLGLGLADTQYF.

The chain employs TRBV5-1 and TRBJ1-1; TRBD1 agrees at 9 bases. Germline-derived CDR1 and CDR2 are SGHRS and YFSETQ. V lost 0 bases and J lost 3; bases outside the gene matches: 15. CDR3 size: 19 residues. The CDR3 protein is CASSLGTGGVFQWDTEAFF. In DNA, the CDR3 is TGCGCCAGCAGCTTGGGCACAGGGGGCGTATTTCAGTGGGACACTGAAGCTTTCTTT. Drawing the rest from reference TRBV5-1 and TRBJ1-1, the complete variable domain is KAGVTQTPRYLIKTRGQQVTLSCSPISGHRSVSWYQQTPGQGLQFLFEYFSETQRNKGNFPGRFSGRQFSNSRSEMNVSTLELGDSALYLCASSLGTGGVFQWDTEAFFGQGTRLTVV.

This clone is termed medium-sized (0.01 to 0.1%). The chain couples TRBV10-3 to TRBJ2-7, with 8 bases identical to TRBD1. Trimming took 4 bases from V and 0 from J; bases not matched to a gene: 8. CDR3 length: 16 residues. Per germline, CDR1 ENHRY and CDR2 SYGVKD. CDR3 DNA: TGTGCCATCAGTGGTGTAGACAGGGGTCTCTCCTACGAGCAGTACTTC. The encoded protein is CAISGVDRGLSYEQYF.

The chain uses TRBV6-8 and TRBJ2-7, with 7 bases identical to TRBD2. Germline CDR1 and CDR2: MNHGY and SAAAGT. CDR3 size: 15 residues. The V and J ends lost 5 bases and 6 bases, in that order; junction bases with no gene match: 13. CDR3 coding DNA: TGTGCCAGCAGTGATCTGGCGGGAGACCGAGGCGAGCAGTACTTC. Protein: CASSDLAGDRGEQYF.

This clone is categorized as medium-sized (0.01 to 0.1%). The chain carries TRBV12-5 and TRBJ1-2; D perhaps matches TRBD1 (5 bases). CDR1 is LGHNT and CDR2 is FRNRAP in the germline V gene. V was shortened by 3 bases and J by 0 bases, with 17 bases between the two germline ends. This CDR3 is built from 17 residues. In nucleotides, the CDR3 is TGTGCTAGTGGTTTAGGACATAGTCAAGCGTCTAACTATGGCTACACCTTC. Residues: CASGLGHSQASNYGYTF. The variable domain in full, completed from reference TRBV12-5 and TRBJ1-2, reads DARVTQTPRHKVTEMGQEVTMRCQPILGHNTVFWYRQTMMQGLELLAYFRNRAPLDDSGMPKDRFSAEMPDATLATLKIQPSEPRDSAVYFCASGLGHSQASNYGYTFGSGTRLTVV.

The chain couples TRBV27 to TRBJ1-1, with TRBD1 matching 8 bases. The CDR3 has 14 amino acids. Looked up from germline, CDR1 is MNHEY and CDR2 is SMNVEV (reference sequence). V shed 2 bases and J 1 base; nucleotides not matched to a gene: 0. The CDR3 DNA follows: TGTGCCAGCAGTTTAGGGACAGGGAACACTGAAGCTTTCTTT. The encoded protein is CASSLGTGNTEAFF.